Each of the 28 T cell receptor beta chains below was sequenced from the same sample in a study of blood T cell repertoires in COVID-19. The protocol was immunoSEQ multiplex PCR, while the TCRdb copy is restricted to in-frame clones and leaves out a portion. The data show around 120,000 clones, with more than 90% seen just once and more than 3% held by the top ten. The sample taken for sequencing was peripheral blood. Source of these receptors: a man aged 50 or older with active COVID-19.

J is TRBJ2-7 and V is TRBV11-2, with TRBD1 matching over 10 bases. Germline CDR1 and CDR2: SGHAT and FQNNGV. The CDR3 contains 15 residues. Trimming cost V 5 bases and J 7 bases; bases outside gene matches: 11. The CDR3 region is CASSRTGTGVGEQYF. In DNA, the CDR3 is TGTGCCAGCAGCAGAACCGGGACAGGGGTTGGGGAGCAGTACTTC.

This chain uses TRBV9 with TRBJ1-6, with 8 bases aligning to TRBD1. V lost 4 bases and J lost 12; bases outside the gene matches: 12. The CDR3 is 15 amino acids. Germline V lookup: CDR1 SGDLS, CDR2 YYNGEE. CDR3 bases: TGTGCCAGCAGCATTTCCCCAGGGGGCGAGGTACCCCTCCACTTT. It translates to CASSISPGGEVPLHF. Complete variable domain (other parts from reference TRBV9 and TRBJ1-6): DSGVTQTPKHLITATGQRVTLRCSPRSGDLSVYWYQQSLDQGLQFLIQYYNGEERAKGNILERFSAQQFPDLHSELNLSSLELGDSALYFCASSISPGGEVPLHFGNGTRLTVT.

The rearrangement uses TRBV7-2 and TRBJ2-1; D is perhaps TRBD2 (5 bases). The CDR3 runs 15 residues. Germline V gene data show CDR1 as SGHTA and CDR2 as FQGNSA. V was cut by 1 base and J by 2 bases, with 9 bases left in between. CDR3 DNA sequence: TGTGCCAGCAGCTTAGAACACGGGACCTACAATGAGCAGTTCTTC. It encodes CASSLEHGTYNEQFF.

The chain joins TRBV25-1 to TRBJ2-3, with 8 nucleotides matching TRBD1. From germline, CDR1 is MGHDK and CDR2 SYGVNS. The CDR3 loop spans 14 amino acids. V lost 4 bases to trimming and J lost 2 bases; unmatched junction nucleotides: 2. The CDR3 DNA reads TGTGCCAGCAGTGGGGACAGGTACACAGATACGCAGTATTTT. Protein: CASSGDRYTDTQYF. The full variable domain, in which reference TRBV25-1 and TRBJ2-3 provide the parts outside the CDR3, is EADIYQTPRYLVIGTGKKITLECSQTMGHDKMYWYQQDPGMELHLIHYSYGVNSTEKGDLSSESTVSRIRTEHFPLTLESARPSHTSQYLCASSGDRYTDTQYFGPGTRLTVL.

V gene TRBV28 combines with J gene TRBJ2-3; 8 positions agree with TRBD1. The V and J ends lost 3 bases and 1 base, in that order; junction bases with no gene match: 6. CDR3 length equals 16 residues. Per germline, CDR1 MDHEN and CDR2 SYDVKM. The CDR3 loop is CASSFSSRGRTDTQYF. The DNA for the CDR3 is TGTGCCAGCAGTTTCTCATCCAGGGGGCGCACAGATACGCAGTATTTT.

CDR3 amino acids: CASSEYPGVAGGYEQYV. The DNA for the CDR3 is TGTGCCAGCAGTGAATATCCGGGAGTAGCGGGGGGCTACGAGCAGTACGTC. The chain carries TRBV6-1 and TRBJ2-7; 10 nucleotides align to TRBD2. V dropped 2 bases and J dropped 3; count of bases not matched to a gene: 10. This CDR3 has 17 amino acids. Germline V gene sequence: CDR1 MNHNS, CDR2 SASEGT.

The gene calls are TRBV18 and TRBJ1-3; a possible D gene is TRBD1 (6 bases). Trimming took off 4 bases at V and 0 bases at J, with 13 bases between the two ends. This CDR3 is built from 16 residues. Germline loops: CDR1 KGHSH, CDR2 LQKENI. CDR3 coding DNA: TGTGCCAGCTCACGACCGGGACAACCCTCTGGAAACACCATATATTTT. Translation gives CASSRPGQPSGNTIYF. Filled out from reference TRBV18 and TRBJ1-3, the complete variable domain reads NAGVMQNPRHLVRRRGQEARLRCSPMKGHSHVYWYRQLPEEGLKFMVYLQKENIIDESGMPKERFSAEFPKEGPSILRIQQVVRGDSAAYFCASSRPGQPSGNTIYFGEGSWLTVV.

The chain carries TRBV18 and TRBJ2-3, with a possible D match to TRBD2 (5 bases). The CDR3 covers 13 residues. Germline assignment: CDR1 KGHSH and CDR2 LQKENI. Between the trimmed V and J ends, which lost 2 bases and 4 bases, there was a span of 7 bases. The CDR3 sequence: CASSPSGADTQYF. The CDR3 coding sequence is TGTGCCAGCTCACCATCCGGGGCAGATACGCAGTATTTT. The complete variable domain, with remaining parts taken from reference TRBV18 and TRBJ2-3, reads NAGVMQNPRHLVRRRGQEARLRCSPMKGHSHVYWYRQLPEEGLKFMVYLQKENIIDESGMPKERFSAEFPKEGPSILRIQQVVRGDSAAYFCASSPSGADTQYFGPGTRLTVL.

The gene calls are TRBV5-1 and TRBJ2-3; D is unresolved. Deletions cut 0 bases from V and 2 bases from J, with 4 bases between. The germline gives CDR1 SGHRS, CDR2 YFSETQ. This CDR3 comprises 13 residues. CDR3 loop: CASSLGHTDTQYF. The CDR3 nucleotides are TGCGCCAGCAGCTTGGGGCACACAGATACGCAGTATTTT.

The V and J genes are TRBV2 and TRBJ1-5; D gene ambiguous. The CDR3 extends over 14 amino acids. Trimming removed 7 bases at V and 0 bases at J, with 10 bases between. CDR1 and CDR2 (germline): SNHLY, FYNNEI. This CDR3 is CASNASPSNQPQHF. The CDR3 region has the DNA TGTGCCAGCAACGCCAGTCCTAGCAATCAGCCCCAGCATTTT.

This clone came up once. The chain joins TRBV18 to TRBJ2-4, with 9 positions matching TRBD1. Looked up from germline, CDR1 is KGHSH and CDR2 is LQKENI. J was trimmed by 3 bases and V by 2 bases; bases with no gene match: 14. The CDR3 sequence is 19 residues long. The CDR3 region is CASSPLRDRAISGKNIQYF. DNA for the CDR3: TGTGCCAGCTCACCATTGCGGGACAGGGCAATCTCTGGCAAAAACATTCAGTACTTC.

V is TRBV7-8 and J is TRBJ1-2; no clear D. Trimming cost V 3 bases and J 7 bases, with 18 bases left between them. The germline V gene has CDR1 SGHVS and CDR2 FQNEAQ. The CDR3 consists of 15 residues. The CDR3 loop is CASSLSGGRVGGYTF. The CDR3 DNA reads as TGTGCCAGCAGCTTGAGTGGAGGCCGGGTGGGTGGCTACACCTTC.

On this clone: Other DNA sequences within the sample encode an identical CDR3. The chain employs TRBV6-5 and TRBJ1-1; 9 bases match TRBD1. This CDR3 is built from 13 residues. Germline V lookup: CDR1 MNHEY, CDR2 SVGAGI. With V trimmed by 6 bases and J by 4 bases, 3 bases remained unmatched. As DNA, the CDR3 is TGTGCCAGCAGCCGGGACAGGGTCACTGAAGCTTTCTTT. Translation gives CASSRDRVTEAFF.

The genes are TRBV10-2 and TRBJ2-3; 11 nucleotides agree with TRBD2. Germline-derived CDR1 and CDR2 are WSHSY and SAAADI. The CDR3 is made up of 15 amino acids. After removal of 10 bases from V and 3 bases from J, the junction contained 9 bases not matched to a gene. This CDR3 is CATAVTSGMTDTQYF. The CDR3 region has the DNA TGCGCCACCGCCGTGACTAGCGGGATGACAGATACGCAGTATTTT.

The rearrangement uses TRBV9 and TRBJ2-1, with D unresolved. Germline V lookup: CDR1 SGDLS, CDR2 YYNGEE. V shed 0 bases and J shed 8 bases, with 6 bases lying between them. There are 12 residues in the CDR3. The CDR3 coding sequence is TGTGCCAGCAGCGTAGACGAGTATGAGCAGTTCTTC. It specifies CASSVDEYEQFF.

This clone is a singleton in its sample. The chain is built from TRBV18 and TRBJ2-5; a possible D gene is TRBD2 (5 bases). Germline V gives CDR1 KGHSH, CDR2 LQKENI. CDR3 length equals 18 residues. The V gene lost 3 bases and the J gene lost 5 bases, with 25 bases spanning the gap. The DNA for the CDR3 is TGTGCCAGCTCACCCCGGTCCGGGGATTTTATGTTCCGGGAGACCCAGTACTTC. Its protein is CASSPRSGDFMFRETQYF.

The chain has TRBV19 and TRBJ1-2, with TRBD1 matching over 7 bases. The CDR3 is 14 residues long. Losses at the gene ends were 5 bases for V and 3 bases for J; bases not matched to a gene: 6. Germline V CDR1 and CDR2: LNHDA, SQIVND (reference sequence). CDR3 in amino acids: CASSRQGGDYGYTF. The CDR3 DNA follows: TGTGCCAGTAGTCGACAGGGCGGGGACTATGGCTACACCTTC.

The chain uses TRBV7-2 and TRBJ1-5; unclear D gene. The length of the CDR3 is 15 residues. The germline gives CDR1 SGHTA, CDR2 FQGNSA. Deletions cut 4 bases from V and 4 bases from J, with 14 bases between. The CDR3 coding sequence is TGTGCCAGCAGCTCCCTTTTGGGGAGTAATCAGCCCCAGCATTTT. Protein product: CASSSLLGSNQPQHF.

This clone was picked up one time. The V call is TRBV7-2, the J call TRBJ2-1; possible D gene TRBD2, 6 bases. The CDR3 is 14 amino acids. CDR1 is SGHTA and CDR2 is FQGNSA in the germline V gene. Between the trimmed V and J ends, which lost 4 bases and 8 bases, there was a span of 15 bases. The CDR3 nucleotides are TGTGCCAGCAGCTCCTATGAAACTAGCTATGAGCAGTTCTTC. Protein: CASSSYETSYEQFF.

This clone has only a few counts. CDR3 DNA: TGCGCCAGCAGTCAAAGGGGACTAGTCTACGAGCAGTACGTC. Amino acids: CASSQRGLVYEQYV. The rearrangement uses TRBV23-1 and TRBJ2-7; 8 bases map to TRBD2. TRBV23-1 is an ORF; its function is uncertain. V trimming: 2 bases; J trimming: 3 bases; junction bases outside the gene matches: 3. The CDR3 is made up of 14 amino acids.

V usage is TRBV13 and J usage is TRBJ2-5, with D uncertain. V was pared by 2 bases and J by 5 bases, with 9 bases between. This CDR3 spans 13 amino acids. CDR1 PRHDT and CDR2 FYEKMQ come from the germline V gene (reference sequence). The CDR3 DNA reads TGTGCCAGCAGCTTACCCGGGTCGGAGACCCAGTACTTC. Translating it yields CASSLPGSETQYF.

The chain carries TRBV2 and TRBJ1-1; 7 bases fit TRBD1. CDR3 length: 16 residues. Germline values: CDR1 SNHLY, CDR2 FYNNEI. V trimming: 6 bases; J trimming: 1 base; junction bases outside the gene matches: 11. The CDR3 region has the DNA TGTGCCAGCAGGATTAACAGGGGAACCTCGAACACTGAAGCTTTCTTT. Amino acids: CASRINRGTSNTEAFF.

The chain carries TRBV18 and TRBJ2-1; possible D gene TRBD1, 5 bases. Germline V lookup: CDR1 KGHSH, CDR2 LQKENI. Trimming took 4 bases from V and 5 from J, leaving 12 bases between them. The CDR3 is made up of 14 amino acids. The CDR3 coding sequence is TGTGCCAGCTCACTAACGGACACCAACAATGAGCAGTTCTTC. It translates to CASSLTDTNNEQFF. The full variable domain, with the rest looked up from reference TRBV18 and TRBJ2-1, is NAGVMQNPRHLVRRRGQEARLRCSPMKGHSHVYWYRQLPEEGLKFMVYLQKENIIDESGMPKERFSAEFPKEGPSILRIQQVVRGDSAAYFCASSLTDTNNEQFFGPGTRLTVL.

The chain links TRBV7-9 to TRBJ1-3; the D gene is possibly TRBD1 (5 bases). The CDR3 runs 16 residues. The germline V gene has CDR1 SEHNR and CDR2 FQNEAQ (reference sequence). Trimming cost V 5 bases and J 0 bases, with 14 bases left between them. CDR3 sequence: CASSPGEGLSGNTIYF. In nucleotides, the CDR3 is TGTGCCAGCAGCCCGGGGGAGGGGCTCTCTGGAAACACCATATATTTT.

This chain joins TRBV7-9 and TRBJ2-5; TRBD2 matches at 9 bases. There are 16 residues in the CDR3. The V gene end was trimmed by 2 bases and the J gene end by 2 bases; junction bases not matched to a gene: 6. The germline V gene has CDR1 SEHNR and CDR2 FQNEAQ (reference sequence). The CDR3 nucleotides read TGTGCCAGCAGCTTAAGTCGGCTAGCGGGGCAAGAGACCCAGTACTTC. Translated, it gives CASSLSRLAGQETQYF.

The chain uses TRBV6-1 and TRBJ1-5; TRBD1 is a possible D gene (6 bases). This CDR3 spans 17 amino acids. Germline-derived CDR1 and CDR2 are MNHNS and SASEGT. V lost 0 bases and J 3 bases, leaving 15 bases between the germline ends. The CDR3 nucleotides are TGTGCCAGCAGTGAAGCGCTATTGGCAGGGGACAATCAGCCCCAGCATTTT. Protein sequence: CASSEALLAGDNQPQHF.

The chain recombines TRBV11-2 with TRBJ1-3, with a possible D match to TRBD1 (6 bases). V was shortened by 5 bases and J by 3 bases, with 17 bases between the two germline ends. Germline loops: CDR1 SGHAT, CDR2 FQNNGV. The CDR3 runs to 16 residues. The DNA of the CDR3 is TGTGCCAGCAGCGACAACAGGGCCGGTCTTGGAAACACCATATATTTT. Translated, it gives CASSDNRAGLGNTIYF.

The CDR3 loop is CASSTTGRGTEAFF. The CDR3 coding sequence is TGTGCCAGCAGCACGACAGGTCGGGGCACTGAAGCTTTCTTT. This chain joins TRBV7-9 and TRBJ1-1, with D perhaps matching TRBD1 (6 bases). This CDR3 region has 14 residues. Trimming took off 5 bases at V and 4 bases at J, with 14 bases between the two ends. The germline CDR1 and CDR2 sequences are SEHNR and FQNEAQ (reference sequence).